Below, 30 T cell receptor beta chains from the same sample are listed, as sequenced in a study of T cell responses to AZD1222 COVID-19 vaccine. The method was immunoSEQ multiplex PCR; TCRdb's version includes in-frame clones alone and lacks a portion of them. The sample records about 97,000 clones, around 89% being singletons. The material sequenced was peripheral blood, taken on day 0 of AZD1222 vaccination. The source of these receptors is an adult in good health.

The gene calls are TRBV5-1 and TRBJ2-1; no reliable D call. Germline lookup yields CDR1 SGHRS and CDR2 YFSETQ. The length of the CDR3 is 14 residues. The germline V and J ends were trimmed by 4 bases and 1 base, with 9 bases remaining between them. The CDR3 loop reads CASSPEPSYNEQFF. CDR3 DNA: TGCGCCAGCAGCCCCGAGCCGTCCTACAATGAGCAGTTCTTC.

The CDR3 region has the DNA TGCGCCAGCAGTGACGACAGGGGCCCCAGATGTTACAATGAGCAGGGAGTGTGGCAGTTCTTC. Protein product: CASSDDRGPRCYNEQGVWQFF. This chain connects TRBV10-1 to TRBJ2-1; TRBD1 agrees at 8 bases. Germline CDR1 reads WNHNN; CDR2 reads SYGVQD (reference sequence). V was pared by 3 bases and J by 12 bases, with 31 bases of the junction left unmatched. The length of the CDR3 is 21 residues.

This rearrangement joins TRBV30 to TRBJ2-1; the D gene is possibly TRBD2 (6 bases). The CDR3 contains 14 residues. Germline CDR1 GTSNPN, CDR2 SVGIG (reference sequence). Trimming took 1 base from V and 7 from J, leaving 14 bases between them. In nucleotides, the CDR3 is TGTGCCTGGAGTGCGGGGCTAGCGACGAATGAGCAGTTCTTC. Amino acid sequence: CAWSAGLATNEQFF.

The chain links TRBV18 to TRBJ1-5, with 7 bases identical to TRBD1. The CDR3 covers 17 residues. Germline CDR1 is KGHSH and CDR2 is LQKENI. Unmatched junction bases numbered 9, after V lost 0 bases and J lost 4 bases. The CDR3 region is CASSPPGVDRANQPQHF. CDR3 nucleotide sequence: TGTGCCAGCTCACCACCGGGGGTAGACAGGGCGAATCAGCCCCAGCATTTT.

V is TRBV24-1 and J is TRBJ2-2, with 7 bases aligning to TRBD2. Germline V gene lookup returns CDR1 KGHDR and CDR2 SFDVKD. The CDR3 extends over 14 amino acids. V dropped 4 bases and J dropped 6; count of bases not matched to a gene: 4. The CDR3 reads CATSDNRGAGELFF. The CDR3 region has the DNA TGTGCCACCAGTGACAACCGGGGGGCCGGGGAGCTGTTTTTT.

The chain links TRBV4-3 to TRBJ2-5, with D perhaps matching TRBD2 (5 bases). Germline values: CDR1 LGHNA, CDR2 YSLEER. V lost 5 bases, J lost 7 bases, and 17 bases lay in between. There are 14 residues in the CDR3. The DNA for the CDR3 is TGCGCCAGCAGCGAGGGAAGGATTTCAGGGACCCAGTACTTC. Residues: CASSEGRISGTQYF.

The CDR3 loop is CASSLEQGAGNTIYF. CDR3 in DNA: TGTGCCAGCAGCTTAGAACAGGGAGCTGGAAACACCATATATTTT. The chain employs TRBV7-2 and TRBJ1-3, with D perhaps TRBD1 (6 bases). The V and J ends lost 1 base and 2 bases respectively, with 9 bases between them. The length of the CDR3 is 15 residues. Looked up from germline, CDR1 is SGHTA and CDR2 is FQGNSA.

This chain connects TRBV7-2 to TRBJ2-7; 8 bases are a match to TRBD1. Germline V gives CDR1 SGHTA, CDR2 FQGNSA. The CDR3 length is 14 residues. The V gene end was trimmed by 5 bases and the J gene end by 5 bases; junction bases not matched to a gene: 8. CDR3 amino acids: CASSDRTGSHEQYF. DNA of the CDR3: TGTGCCAGCAGCGATCGGACAGGGAGCCACGAGCAGTACTTC.

The chain is built from TRBV27 and TRBJ1-2; D call uncertain. The germline gives CDR1 MNHEY, CDR2 SMNVEV (reference sequence). This CDR3 spans 15 amino acids. V lost 5 bases and J 0 bases, leaving 13 bases between the germline ends. CDR3 residues: CASSPRGNTNYGYTF. The CDR3 region has the DNA TGTGCCAGCAGTCCCCGGGGAAATACTAACTATGGCTACACCTTC.

The rearrangement links TRBV6-2 or TRBV6-3 to TRBJ2-7; the match to TRBD1 covers 10 bases. Germline loops: CDR1 MNHEY, CDR2 SVGEGT. The V segment lost 0 bases and the J segment 3 bases; nucleotides outside the gene matches: 2. The CDR3 is made up of 15 amino acids. CDR3 loop: CASSYSDRGNYEQYF. CDR3 sequence (DNA): TGTGCCAGCAGTTACTCGGACAGGGGGAACTACGAGCAGTACTTC.

The genes are TRBV6-5 and TRBJ1-6; D perhaps matches TRBD1 (6 bases). The CDR3 extends over 14 amino acids. CDR1 and CDR2 from the germline V gene are MNHEY and SVGAGI. V lost 2 bases to trimming and J lost 7 bases, with 9 bases between them. CDR3 bases: TGTGCCAGCAGTTACAGGGGGATGAATTCACCCCTCCACTTT. Protein product: CASSYRGMNSPLHF.

CDR3 amino acids: CASMVAGSSSYEQYF. In DNA form, the CDR3 reads TGTGCCAGTATGGTAGCGGGGTCCTCCTCCTACGAGCAGTACTTC. The chain employs TRBV19 and TRBJ2-7, with TRBD2 identical over 8 bases. V trimming: 7 bases; J trimming: 0 bases; junction bases outside the gene matches: 8. CDR3 size: 15 residues. Germline CDR1 reads LNHDA; CDR2 reads SQIVND (reference sequence).

This clone was counted a single time. The chain links TRBV10-1 to TRBJ2-7; D ambiguous. V gave up 0 bases and J gave up 6 bases, with 21 bases separating them. This CDR3 is built from 17 residues. CDR1 is WNHNN and CDR2 is SYGVQD in the germline V gene (reference sequence). The CDR3 reads CASSESDRQALLGEQYF. CDR3 nucleotide sequence: TGCGCCAGCAGTGAGTCGGATAGGCAGGCCCTTCTCGGCGAGCAGTACTTC.

This chain connects TRBV13 to TRBJ2-1, with 9 bases lining up with TRBD2. This CDR3 is 14 amino acids long. The germline gives CDR1 PRHDT, CDR2 FYEKMQ (reference sequence). The V segment lost 5 bases and the J segment 7 bases; nucleotides outside the gene matches: 6. CDR3 region: CASSDRAGGNEQFF. As DNA, the CDR3 is TGTGCCAGCAGCGACCGGGCGGGGGGGAATGAGCAGTTCTTC.

The chain employs TRBV15 and TRBJ2-1; the D call may be TRBD1 or TRBD2 (6 bases each). The CDR3 contains 17 residues. V lost 5 bases and J lost 4, with 21 bases in between. Germline values: CDR1 LNHNV, CDR2 YYDKDF (reference sequence). This CDR3 is CATSGTGTQGGYNEQFF. As DNA, the CDR3 is TGTGCCACCAGCGGGACCGGGACTCAAGGGGGGTACAATGAGCAGTTCTTC.

This clone showed up just once. This chain connects TRBV5-1 to TRBJ1-3; D perhaps matches TRBD1 (6 bases). The CDR3 runs to 14 residues. V was shortened by 4 bases and J by 4 bases, with 12 bases between the two germline ends. In germline, CDR1 is SGHRS, CDR2 YFSETQ. Here the CDR3 DNA reads TGCGCCAGCAGCCCGAAAGGGGGAGGAAACACCATATATTTT. The encoded protein is CASSPKGGGNTIYF. Filled out from reference TRBV5-1 and TRBJ1-3, the complete variable domain reads KAGVTQTPRYLIKTRGQQVTLSCSPISGHRSVSWYQQTPGQGLQFLFEYFSETQRNKGNFPGRFSGRQFSNSRSEMNVSTLELGDSALYLCASSPKGGGNTIYFGEGSWLTVV.

J is TRBJ1-3 and V is TRBV5-1, with 7 bases identical to TRBD1. Germline lookup yields CDR1 SGHRS and CDR2 YFSETQ. J gave up 2 bases and V 2 bases, and 4 bases lay outside the gene matches. The CDR3 is 15 amino acids. CDR3 amino acids: CASSFTQGAGNTIYF. The CDR3 DNA reads as TGCGCCAGCAGCTTCACCCAGGGGGCTGGAAACACCATATATTTT.

This clone turned up a few times. The chain couples TRBV18 to TRBJ2-7; TRBD2 matches 10 bases. The V gene end was trimmed by 2 bases and the J gene end by 0 bases; junction bases not matched to a gene: 7. The germline V gene encodes CDR1 KGHSH and CDR2 LQKENI. The CDR3 is 17 residues long. The CDR3 reads CASSPSSGSPSSYEQYF. CDR3 in DNA: TGTGCCAGCTCACCATCTAGCGGGAGCCCGAGCTCCTACGAGCAGTACTTC. Combining the CDR3 with reference TRBV18 and TRBJ2-7 gives the whole variable domain NAGVMQNPRHLVRRRGQEARLRCSPMKGHSHVYWYRQLPEEGLKFMVYLQKENIIDESGMPKERFSAEFPKEGPSILRIQQVVRGDSAAYFCASSPSSGSPSSYEQYFGPGTRLTVT.

This clone was recorded once. The DNA of the CDR3 is TGTGCCAGCAGTTCCACAGACAGGGCTCTGTACGAGCAGTACTTC. Protein: CASSSTDRALYEQYF. V and J are TRBV27 and TRBJ2-7, with 7 bases matching TRBD1. Unmatched junction bases numbered 10, after V lost 4 bases and J lost 4 bases. CDR1 and CDR2 from the germline V gene are MNHEY and SMNVEV (reference sequence). The CDR3 consists of 15 residues.

V gene TRBV30 combines with J gene TRBJ2-1, with unresolved D. The V and J ends lost 1 base and 15 bases respectively, with 10 bases between them. This CDR3 region has 10 residues. CDR1 GTSNPN and CDR2 SVGIG come from the germline V gene (reference sequence). The CDR3 nucleotides are TGTGCCTGGAGTGGGGCAGAACGGTTCTTC. It translates to CAWSGAERFF.

The chain uses TRBV9 and TRBJ1-2, with 7 bases that match TRBD1. V lost 1 base, J lost 1 base, and 4 bases stayed unmatched. CDR3 length: 15 residues. Germline values: CDR1 SGDLS, CDR2 YYNGEE. Here the CDR3 DNA reads TGTGCCAGCAGCGTAACCGGGACAGATAACTATGGCTACACCTTC. Translated: CASSVTGTDNYGYTF.

The V gene is TRBV4-1, the J gene TRBJ2-5; 11 positions match TRBD2. Trimming at V came to 0 bases and at J to 1 base, leaving 7 bases not matched to a gene. Germline V CDR1 and CDR2: MGHRA, YSYEKL. This CDR3 region has 18 residues. DNA of the CDR3: TGCGCCAGCAGCCAAGAGGGCGGGCTAGCGGGGGGCCAAGAGACCCAGTACTTC. It yields the protein CASSQEGGLAGGQETQYF.

This chain joins TRBV12-3 or TRBV12-4 and TRBJ2-7; D ambiguous. This CDR3 has 13 amino acids. Trimming cost V 6 bases and J 0 bases, with 9 bases left between them. CDR3 region: CASRTTFSYEQYF. The CDR3 coding sequence is TGTGCCAGCAGGACGACTTTCTCCTACGAGCAGTACTTC.

The rearrangement uses TRBV5-1 and TRBJ1-6, with D possibly matching TRBD1 (5 bases). This CDR3 has 19 amino acids. The V end was cut by 0 bases, the J end by 9 bases, with 25 bases between. Germline V gives CDR1 SGHRS, CDR2 YFSETQ. The CDR3 protein is CASSLEWGGSSDLFSPLHF. DNA of the CDR3: TGCGCCAGCAGCTTGGAGTGGGGGGGAAGCTCGGATTTATTTTCACCCCTCCACTTT.

The V and J genes are TRBV6-1 and TRBJ1-2, with a possible D match to TRBD1 (5 bases). CDR3 size: 16 residues. The V end was cut by 4 bases, the J end by 4 bases, with 19 bases between. CDR1 and CDR2 from the germline V gene are MNHNS and SASEGT. CDR3: CASSVTPGTGRYGYTF. The DNA of the CDR3 is TGTGCCAGCAGTGTGACTCCTGGGACGGGACGCTATGGCTACACCTTC.

The V gene is TRBV29-1, the J gene TRBJ2-1; the D is unclear. Germline V CDR1 and CDR2: SQVTM, ANQGSEA. The CDR3 has 12 amino acids. Trimming cost V 5 bases and J 10 bases, with 15 bases left between them. DNA for the CDR3: TGCAGCGTTCAGATAGTGGTGCGAGAGCAGTTCTTC. Translated, it gives CSVQIVVREQFF.

The chain has TRBV19 and TRBJ1-1; 7 nucleotides line up with TRBD1. Germline values: CDR1 LNHDA, CDR2 SQIVND (reference sequence). V lost 5 bases to trimming and J lost 9 bases; unmatched junction nucleotides: 6. The CDR3 is made up of 12 amino acids. The CDR3 protein is CASSHRQGKAFF. The CDR3 bases are TGTGCCAGTAGTCACCGACAGGGAAAAGCTTTCTTT.

The rearrangement links TRBV27 to TRBJ2-1, with D possibly TRBD2 on 6 matching bases. The CDR3 consists of 14 residues. Germline V CDR1 and CDR2: MNHEY, SMNVEV (reference sequence). V shed 3 bases and J shed 3 bases, with 9 bases lying between them. CDR3 residues: CASSFYGSYNEQFF. For the CDR3, the DNA is TGTGCCAGCAGTTTCTACGGGAGCTACAATGAGCAGTTCTTC.

The gene calls are TRBV19 and TRBJ2-3; D call uncertain. Per germline, CDR1 LNHDA and CDR2 SQIVND (reference sequence). Trimming pared 1 base from V and 4 bases from J, leaving 15 bases between. The CDR3 extends over 16 amino acids. For the CDR3, the DNA is TGTGCCAGTAGTATAGCCGGGCAAGTAAGGCCAGATACGCAGTATTTT. It encodes CASSIAGQVRPDTQYF.

The rearrangement links TRBV12-3 or TRBV12-4 to TRBJ1-1, with 8 bases that match TRBD1. The CDR3 has 13 amino acids. With V trimmed by 5 bases and J by 5 bases, 4 bases remained unmatched. The CDR3 sequence: CASSVQGGTEAFF. Written as DNA, the CDR3 is TGTGCCAGCAGTGTACAGGGGGGGACTGAAGCTTTCTTT.